This T cell receptor (beta chain) was recorded in a study of T cells after yellow fever vaccination. Study-level findings and limits: In post-booster samples, most primary-vaccination clones reappeared (roughly 96% CD4, 70% to 90% CD8). Relatively few clonotypes were ones that appeared in both CD4 and CD8 compartments. Abundant bulk-derived clonotypes could contaminate FACS-sorted repertoires.

A 5'RACE template-switching step, the method used to make TCR cDNA, added a universal primer site and UMIs. MiXCR, run by TCRdb on the 5' RACE reads, gives a single entry per CDR3 protein. In the table there are about 630,000 distinct CDR3 sequences, more than 9% of which are singletons. From germline, CDR1 is SGHVS and CDR2 FQNEAQ. V was trimmed by 1 base and J by 2 bases, leaving 9 bases between them. The CDR3 loop spans 14 amino acids. This clonotype was recorded many times. Its antigen is as yet unknown. V usage is TRBV7-8 and J usage is TRBJ2-7; TRBD1 or TRBD2 may be the D gene (5 bases each). The source of this sequence is a man younger than 45 who received the YFV17D yellow fever vaccine. The input for sequencing was PBMCs, taken on the day of the yellow fever booster vaccination. CDR3: CASSLVGTTYEQYF. The CDR3 nucleotides read TGTGCCAGCAGCTTAGTTGGGACCACCTACGAGCAGTACTTC.